This T cell receptor beta chain was captured in a study of CD8+ T cells in alopecia areata. At the level of the study: The tofacitinib course ran for 6 to 18 months and was followed by 6 months off drug.

Treatment described: oral pan-JAK inhibitor, 5-10 mg twice daily. A FACSAria was used to sort CD4+ and CD8+ T cells. These cells came from PBMCs. TCR sequencing used cDNA made by reverse transcription of extracted RNA. The repertoire was sequenced with immunoSEQ multiplex PCR; TCRdb's copy has only in-frame clones and lacks some. In the table there are around 150,000 clones, about 71% of which are singletons. Germline V lookup: CDR1 LGHNA, CDR2 YNFKEQ. The CDR3 is made up of 12 amino acids. V shed 4 bases and J shed 7 bases, with 11 bases lying between them. This clonotype was sampled from a human donor with alopecia areata. The source was CD4+ T cells sorted from blood, collected at week 4, from a patient treated with tofacitinib. The chain joins TRBV4-2 to TRBJ2-7, with D perhaps TRBD2 (6 bases). The CDR3 sequence: CASSRRGGEQYF. CDR3 nucleotide sequence: TGTGCCAGCAGCCGGCGGGGTGGGGAGCAGTACTTC.